Shown below are 27 T cell receptor beta chains from a single sample sequenced in a study of CXCR3-negative and CXCR3-positive naive CD8 T cells (dated by TCRdb to between 2018 and 2021). Instrument on record: NextSeq 550. The Human TCR Profiling Kit (MiLaboratory) was used to make UMI-labeled 5' RACE TRB cDNA libraries. TCRdb reprocessed the reads and lists each CDR3 protein sequence as a single entry, with no DNA. This sample's table contains over 95,000 distinct CDR3 sequences. Of the sample, approximately 0.36% is held by the ten largest clones. Their antigens remain unidentified. Overall study results and their limits: TRB CDR3s from CXCR3-positive naive cells showed higher hydrophobicity (lower Kidera factor 4), lower energy, and higher strength and volume indices than CXCR3-negative naive cells.

Sample: naive CXCR3+ CD8+ T cells from blood. Per the publication, the cell subset or site label means: CD45RO-CCR7+CD27+CD95- naive CD8+ T cells expressing CXCR3 (TNR3+). All receptors come from a human donor in good health. Some clones in this sample may be carry-over from other donors' samples.

V is TRBV2 and J is TRBJ1-1. From germline, CDR1 is SNHLY and CDR2 FYNNEI. The CDR3 loop spans 13 amino acids. The chain's CDR3 is CASSPTAVWGAFF.

This rearrangement joins TRBV2 to TRBJ1-1; TCRdb's D call, TRBD1, is unchecked because there is no DNA. Per germline, CDR1 SNHLY and CDR2 FYNNEI. The CDR3 extends over 14 amino acids. CDR3 in amino acids: CASSDDPLAAEAFF.

The gene calls are TRBV13 and TRBJ2-7; the TCRdb D gene call, TRBD1, has no DNA to confirm it. Germline values: CDR1 PRHDT, CDR2 FYEKMQ (reference sequence). This CDR3 region has 14 residues. CDR3 in amino acids: CASSQAGTDDEQYF.

This chain's CDR3 is CASSQYSGGNQPQHF. The genes are TRBV4-1 and TRBJ1-5; TCRdb outputs TRBD1, but without DNA this stays unchecked. Germline CDR1 MGHRA, CDR2 YSYEKL. The CDR3 length is 15 residues.

The rearrangement links TRBV20-1 to TRBJ2-5; without DNA, the TCRdb call of TRBD1 cannot be checked. The CDR3 is made up of 12 amino acids. Per germline, CDR1 DFQATT and CDR2 SNEGSKA (reference sequence). The CDR3 sequence is CSARDALETQYF.

This chain links TRBV7-6 with TRBJ2-7; TCRdb's D call, TRBD2, is unchecked because there is no DNA. The CDR3 length is 16 residues. Germline loops: CDR1 SGHVS, CDR2 FNYEAQ. CDR3 protein: CASSSPWTSGGHEQYF.

V and J are TRBV15 and TRBJ2-7; the D call from TCRdb, TRBD2, cannot be confirmed without DNA. Germline-derived CDR1 and CDR2 are LNHNV and YYDKDF (reference sequence). The CDR3 spans 16 residues. The CDR3 loop reads CATSIGPASGANEQYF.

The CDR3 protein is CSPPPTSGRATYNEQFF. The chain couples TRBV29-1 to TRBJ2-1; the D call from TCRdb, TRBD2, cannot be confirmed without DNA. The CDR3 spans 17 residues. Germline V lookup: CDR1 SQVTM, CDR2 ANQGSEA.

The rearrangement links TRBV4-2 to TRBJ2-5; TCRdb designates TRBD1, a call that cannot be tested without DNA. This CDR3 is 17 amino acids long. The V gene's germline CDR1 is LGHNA and CDR2 YNFKEQ. CDR3 protein: CASSQVPRTGEEETQYF.

The chain is built from TRBV7-9 and TRBJ2-3; TCRdb selects TRBD2, and the lack of DNA leaves this call unchecked. This CDR3 has 18 residues. Germline V gene lookup returns CDR1 SEHNR and CDR2 FQNEAQ (reference sequence). CDR3 sequence reads: CASSSTHSSGGGTDTQYF.

This chain uses TRBV13 with TRBJ2-7; TCRdb lists TRBD2, though no DNA is available to test this call. This CDR3 has 17 residues. Per germline, CDR1 PRHDT and CDR2 FYEKMQ (reference sequence). The chain's CDR3 is CASSSRSGGVLSYEQYF. The variable domain in full, completed from reference TRBV13 and TRBJ2-7, reads AAGVIQSPRHLIKEKRETATLKCYPIPRHDTVYWYQQGPGQDPQFLISFYEKMQSDKGSIPDRFSAQQFSDYHSELNMSSLELGDSALYFCASSSRSGGVLSYEQYFGPGTRLTVT.

This chain's CDR3 is CASSPPRVGGGDNEQFF. The rearrangement links TRBV7-9 to TRBJ2-1; as DNA is missing, the TRBD2 call by TCRdb cannot be tested. Germline V gives CDR1 SEHNR, CDR2 FQNEAQ (reference sequence). CDR3 length: 17 amino acids.

The rearrangement uses TRBV28 and TRBJ1-1. Germline CDR1 MDHEN, CDR2 SYDVKM. The CDR3 loop spans 13 amino acids. The CDR3 protein is CASSSLLNTEAFF. The whole variable domain, filled in from reference TRBV28 and TRBJ1-1, reads DVKVTQSSRYLVKRTGEKVFLECVQDMDHENMFWYRQDPGLGLRLIYFSYDVKMKEKGDIPEGYSVSREKKERFSLILESASTNQTSMYLCASSSLLNTEAFFGQGTRLTVV.

The rearrangement uses TRBV5-6 and TRBJ2-4. Per the germline V gene, CDR1 is SGHDT and CDR2 is YYEEEE. This CDR3 is 18 amino acids long. The CDR3 sequence: CASSWGNDSNLAKNIQYF.

The gene calls are TRBV6-1 and TRBJ2-7; as DNA is missing, the TRBD2 call by TCRdb cannot be tested. Per the germline V gene, CDR1 is MNHNS and CDR2 is SASEGT. This CDR3 has 15 amino acids. The CDR3 sequence: CASSEPYEGIYEQYF.

The V and J genes are TRBV7-9 and TRBJ1-5. The V gene's germline CDR1 is SEHNR and CDR2 FQNEAQ (reference sequence). CDR3 length: 15 residues. This CDR3 is CASSFVGYGVQPQHF.

The gene calls are TRBV12-3 or TRBV12-4 and TRBJ2-3. This CDR3 contains 13 residues. CDR3: CASSLPETDTQYF.

The chain links TRBV30 to TRBJ2-2; TCRdb gives TRBD1 as the D gene, but with no DNA this cannot be confirmed. CDR3 length: 14 residues. Germline CDR1 and CDR2: GTSNPN and SVGIG (reference sequence). This CDR3 is CASDRGANTGELFF.

The chain carries TRBV2 and TRBJ2-3; TCRdb indicates TRBD1, and absent DNA this call remains unverified. The germline V gene encodes CDR1 SNHLY and CDR2 FYNNEI. This CDR3 spans 16 amino acids. The CDR3 loop reads CASSQPGPPITDTQYF. Combining the CDR3 with reference TRBV2 and TRBJ2-3 gives the whole variable domain EPEVTQTPSHQVTQMGQEVILRCVPISNHLYFYWYRQILGQKVEFLVSFYNNEISEKSEIFDDQFSVERPDGSNFTLKIRSTKLEDSAMYFCASSQPGPPITDTQYFGPGTRLTVL.

The CDR3 protein is CASSSRTSGRTGELFF. The chain combines TRBV12-3 or TRBV12-4 with TRBJ2-2; the D call from TCRdb, TRBD2, cannot be confirmed without DNA. The CDR3 contains 16 residues.

The chain employs TRBV29-1 and TRBJ2-3; the D call from TCRdb, TRBD2, cannot be confirmed without DNA. There are 18 residues in the CDR3. Germline CDR1 and CDR2: SQVTM and ANQGSEA. This chain's CDR3 is CSVEERGLAEISTDTQYF.

The chain is built from TRBV20-1 and TRBJ1-2; TCRdb names TRBD1, which stays unverified in the absence of DNA. The CDR3 loop spans 17 amino acids. Germline V gives CDR1 DFQATT, CDR2 SNEGSKA (reference sequence). This CDR3 is CSARDWGTQHTGGGYTF.

The chain carries TRBV19 and TRBJ2-1. The CDR3 is made up of 14 amino acids. CDR1 is LNHDA, CDR2 SQIVND, per germline (reference sequence). CDR3 sequence: CASSSGTPYNEQFF.

V and J are TRBV19 and TRBJ2-1; with no DNA, the TCRdb D assignment of TRBD1 cannot be verified. This CDR3 contains 15 residues. Per germline, CDR1 LNHDA and CDR2 SQIVND (reference sequence). The CDR3 is CASSIAPGFFNEQFF.

The chain combines TRBV29-1 with TRBJ2-2. Germline loops: CDR1 SQVTM, CDR2 ANQGSEA. This CDR3 contains 12 residues. CDR3 sequence reads: CSVIRNTGELFF.

The gene calls are TRBV27 and TRBJ2-7; TCRdb outputs TRBD1, but without DNA this stays unchecked. The CDR3 length is 15 residues. CDR1 is MNHEY, CDR2 SMNVEV, per germline (reference sequence). CDR3 sequence reads: CASSARTGLVDEQYF.

This sequence joins TRBV11-2 and TRBJ2-1; TCRdb designates TRBD2, a call that cannot be tested without DNA. Germline CDR1 is SGHAT and CDR2 is FQNNGV. This CDR3 comprises 20 residues. The CDR3 spells CASSLESGGAGSSSYNEQFF. The variable domain in full, completed from reference TRBV11-2 and TRBJ2-1, reads EAGVAQSPRYKIIEKRQSVAFWCNPISGHATLYWYQQILGQGPKLLIQFQNNGVVDDSQLPKDRFSAERLKGVDSTLKIQPAKLEDSAVYLCASSLESGGAGSSSYNEQFFGPGTRLTVL.